The subject of this entry is one TCR beta chain. These data belong to a study of blood T cell repertoires in COVID-19. Whole-study context: Spain, Italy and the United States supplied samples that represented acute and convalescent COVID-19.

As processed by the authors: The assay estimated nucleated cells by amplifying reference gene primers. The method was immunoSEQ multiplex PCR; TCRdb's version includes in-frame clones alone and lacks a portion of them. That table furnishes V, J and clone size, whereas the DNA furnished D and trimming. The sample consists of 39,000 or so clones, 81% of them appearing once. CDR3 size: 13 residues. From germline, CDR1 is SGHRS and CDR2 YFSETQ. The V end lost 1 base, the J end lost 4 bases, and 8 bases lay between the germline ends. The V and J genes are TRBV5-1 and TRBJ1-1, with D possibly matching TRBD1 (5 bases). The sequence was obtained from a man aged 35 to 55 with active or convalescent COVID-19. The sequencing input was peripheral blood. CDR3 nucleotides: TGCGCCAGCAGCTTGAATCAGGGCACTGAAGCTTTCTTT. Translation gives CASSLNQGTEAFF.